This T cell receptor beta chain was obtained from a study of T-cell memory formation after mild COVID-19. This clonotype showed up many times. Using constant-segment primers, 5'RACE produced TCR alpha and TCR beta cDNA libraries carrying sample barcodes and UMIs. Each CDR3 protein gets one entry after TCRdb re-called the 5' RACE reads with MiXCR. The sample holds approximately 240,000 distinct CDR3 sequences, approximately 16% seen once. Germline V gene sequence: CDR1 MRHNA, CDR2 SNTAGT. V lost 4 bases and J lost 5, with 13 bases in between. This CDR3 comprises 14 residues. The chain links TRBV6-4 to TRBJ2-3, with D perhaps TRBD1 or TRBD2 (5 bases each). The receptor comes from a man aged 18 to 30 who had mild COVID-19 (a few samples of this study predate the infection). Cell type and time point are not known. Sequencing was done on a sample of PBMCs or a T cell subset sorted from them (not recorded which). This CDR3 reads CASSANGARDTQYF. The CDR3 DNA follows: TGTGCCAGCAGTGCAAACGGGGCAAGAGATACGCAGTATTTT.